A single T cell receptor (beta chain) is shown here with its context. The sample comes from a study of blood T cell repertoires in COVID-19. In the study overall: Italy, Spain and the United States were the sources of the convalescent and acute COVID-19 samples. From T cells, B-cell-depleted T cells, or PBMCs came the material, which was cDNA or gDNA.

The CDR3 totals 15 residues. CDR1 and CDR2 (germline): SGHTA, FQGNSA. Trimming pared 3 bases from V and 7 bases from J, leaving 16 bases between. Authors' processing steps: Nucleated cell number was recorded as an estimate derived from reference gene primer amplification. Libraries were prepared by immunoSEQ multiplex PCR; TCRdb keeps only in-frame clonotypes and omits some of them. V, J and clone size are those of that table, while D and trimming were read from the DNA. The data hold some 340,000 clones, with around 88% observed a single time. The receptor's source is a man aged 30 to 45 with active or convalescent COVID-19. The sequencing input was peripheral blood. This chain joins TRBV7-2 and TRBJ2-1; tentative D call: TRBD2 (5 bases). The CDR3: CASSFSPTGLNEQFF. The CDR3, as DNA: TGTGCCAGCAGCTTTTCCCCGACGGGGTTGAATGAGCAGTTCTTC.